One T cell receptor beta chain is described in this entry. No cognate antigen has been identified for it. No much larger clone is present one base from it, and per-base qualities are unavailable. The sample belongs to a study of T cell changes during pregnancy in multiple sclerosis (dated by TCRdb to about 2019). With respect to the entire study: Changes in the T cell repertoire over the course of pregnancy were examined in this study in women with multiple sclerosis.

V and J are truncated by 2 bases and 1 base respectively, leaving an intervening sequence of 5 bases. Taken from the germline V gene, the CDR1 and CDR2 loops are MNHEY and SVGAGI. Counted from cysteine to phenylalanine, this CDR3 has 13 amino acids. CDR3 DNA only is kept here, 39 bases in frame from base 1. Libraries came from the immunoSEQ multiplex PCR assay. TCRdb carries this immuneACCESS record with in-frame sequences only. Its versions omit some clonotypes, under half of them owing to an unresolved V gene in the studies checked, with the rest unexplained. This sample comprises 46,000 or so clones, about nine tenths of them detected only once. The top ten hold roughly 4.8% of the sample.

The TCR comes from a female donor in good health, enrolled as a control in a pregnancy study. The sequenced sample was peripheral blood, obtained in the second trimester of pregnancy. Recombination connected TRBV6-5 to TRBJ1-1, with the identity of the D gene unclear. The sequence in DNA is TGTGCCAGCAGTTACGGCGGGAACACTGAAGCTTTCTTT. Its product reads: CASSYGGNTEAFF.